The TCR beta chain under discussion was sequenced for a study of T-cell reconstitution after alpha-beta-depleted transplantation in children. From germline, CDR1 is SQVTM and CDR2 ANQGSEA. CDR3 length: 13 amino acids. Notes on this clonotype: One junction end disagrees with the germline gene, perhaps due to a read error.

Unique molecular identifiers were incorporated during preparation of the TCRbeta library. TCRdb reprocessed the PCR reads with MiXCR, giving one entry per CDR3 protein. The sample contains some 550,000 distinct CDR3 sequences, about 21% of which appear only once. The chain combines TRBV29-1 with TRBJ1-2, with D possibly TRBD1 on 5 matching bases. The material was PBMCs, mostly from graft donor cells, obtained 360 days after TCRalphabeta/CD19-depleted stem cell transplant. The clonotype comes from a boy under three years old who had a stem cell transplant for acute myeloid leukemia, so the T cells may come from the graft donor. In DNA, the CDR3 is TGCAGCGTAGAAGCCGACAGCAACTATGGCTACACCTTC. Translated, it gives CSVEADSNYGYTF.